The rows below give T cell receptor beta chains drawn from one sample of a study of blood T cell repertoires in COVID-19. Data came from immunoSEQ multiplex PCR; TCRdb stores just in-frame clones and leaves some out. This table has tens of thousands of clones, 75% to 90% appearing once. Specimen: peripheral blood. The origin of the receptors is a human donor in a cohort sampled during active COVID-19. The CDR3 runs from the conserved cysteine through the conserved F or W. Each record gives: J gene, D gene, clone size, V gene, CDR3 protein, CDR3 DNA. D genes are given only for firm matches. Some rows have no size entry. The others give once, few or many, or a class for an expanded clone.

J gene: TRBJ1-3
D gene: TRBD1
clone size: .
V gene: TRBV19
CDR3 protein: CASASTGGSGNTIYF
CDR3 DNA: TGTGCCAGTGCTTCGACAGGGGGCTCTGGAAACACCATATATTTT

J gene: TRBJ2-1
D gene: .
clone size: .
V gene: TRBV12-3/TRBV12-4
CDR3 protein: CASSRLGGEQFF
CDR3 DNA: TGTGCCAGCTCTCGTCTAGGGGGTGAGCAGTTCTTC

J gene: TRBJ1-1
D gene: .
clone size: once
V gene: TRBV5-6
CDR3 protein: CASSDLTGSEAFF
CDR3 DNA: TGTGCCAGCAGCGACTTAACAGGGAGTGAAGCTTTCTTT

J gene: TRBJ1-2
D gene: TRBD1
clone size: .
V gene: TRBV6-2/TRBV6-3
CDR3 protein: CASSYYTGGNTF
CDR3 DNA: TGTGCCAGCAGTTACTACACAGGGGGAAACACCTTC

J gene: TRBJ1-3
D gene: TRBD1
clone size: .
V gene: TRBV10-3
CDR3 protein: CAISPGQGNLGGNTIYF
CDR3 DNA: TGTGCCATCAGCCCGGGACAGGGGAATTTGGGGGGAAACACCATATATTTT

J gene: TRBJ2-3
D gene: TRBD2
clone size: .
V gene: TRBV27
CDR3 protein: CASRGTSRDTQYF
CDR3 DNA: TGTGCCAGCAGGGGGACTAGCAGAGATACGCAGTATTTT

J gene: TRBJ2-1
D gene: TRBD2
clone size: .
V gene: TRBV7-2
CDR3 protein: CASSAALTSGRPYYNEQFF
CDR3 DNA: TGTGCCAGCAGCGCGGCCCTTACTAGCGGGAGGCCCTACTACAATGAGCAGTTCTTC

J gene: TRBJ1-2
D gene: TRBD1
clone size: .
V gene: TRBV12-3/TRBV12-4
CDR3 protein: CASTAGQRYGYTF
CDR3 DNA: TGTGCCAGCACCGCGGGACAGCGCTATGGCTACACCTTC

J gene: TRBJ2-1
D gene: TRBD1
clone size: .
V gene: TRBV7-8
CDR3 protein: CASSLGDRVNNEQFF
CDR3 DNA: TGTGCCAGCAGCTTAGGGGACAGGGTGAACAATGAGCAGTTCTTC

J gene: TRBJ1-3
D gene: .
clone size: .
V gene: TRBV15
CDR3 protein: CATSTGTGGGNTIYF
CDR3 DNA: TGTGCCACCAGCACAGGGACCGGAGGGGGAAACACCATATATTTT

J gene: TRBJ2-7
D gene: .
clone size: once
V gene: TRBV2
CDR3 protein: CASSSQGLNEQYF
CDR3 DNA: TGTGCCAGCAGTTCGCAGGGGTTGAACGAGCAGTACTTC

J gene: TRBJ1-1
D gene: .
clone size: .
V gene: TRBV7-7
CDR3 protein: CASSPKSMGGTEAFF
CDR3 DNA: TGTGCTAGCAGCCCTAAAAGTATGGGGGGAACTGAAGCTTTCTTT

J gene: TRBJ2-7
D gene: TRBD1
clone size: .
V gene: TRBV28
CDR3 protein: CASRSGQGLVEQYF
CDR3 DNA: TGTGCCAGCAGATCGGGACAGGGTTTGGTCGAGCAGTACTTC

J gene: TRBJ2-1
D gene: .
clone size: .
V gene: TRBV11-2
CDR3 protein: CASTSGLANEQFF
CDR3 DNA: TGTGCCAGCACCTCTGGGCTAGCGAATGAGCAGTTCTTC

J gene: TRBJ1-1
D gene: .
clone size: .
V gene: TRBV28
CDR3 protein: CASSPGQLGYYTEAFF
CDR3 DNA: TGTGCCAGCAGTCCCGGACAGTTGGGGTATTATACTGAAGCTTTCTTT

J gene: TRBJ2-5
D gene: TRBD2
clone size: .
V gene: TRBV29-1
CDR3 protein: CSVNRGGGVQETQYF
CDR3 DNA: TGCAGCGTTAACCGGGGGGGAGGGGTCCAAGAGACCCAGTACTTC

J gene: TRBJ2-7
D gene: .
clone size: .
V gene: TRBV5-6
CDR3 protein: CASSLVNYEQYF
CDR3 DNA: TGTGCCAGCAGCTTGGTCAACTACGAGCAGTACTTC

J gene: TRBJ2-1
D gene: .
clone size: .
V gene: TRBV11-2
CDR3 protein: CASSLDRSSYNEQFF
CDR3 DNA: TGTGCCAGCAGCTTAGACAGAAGCTCCTACAATGAGCAGTTCTTC

J gene: TRBJ2-3
D gene: .
clone size: .
V gene: TRBV9
CDR3 protein: CASSPQGKDTQYF
CDR3 DNA: TGTGCCAGCAGCCCCCAGGGGAAGGATACGCAGTATTTT

J gene: TRBJ1-2
D gene: TRBD1
clone size: .
V gene: TRBV11-2
CDR3 protein: CASSLGTGGNYGYTF
CDR3 DNA: TGTGCCAGCAGCTTAGGGACAGGGGGAAACTATGGCTACACCTTC

J gene: TRBJ1-2
D gene: TRBD1
clone size: .
V gene: TRBV9
CDR3 protein: CASSAQQGAKGYTF
CDR3 DNA: TGTGCCAGCAGCGCCCAACAGGGGGCGAAGGGCTACACCTTC

J gene: TRBJ1-1
D gene: TRBD1
clone size: .
V gene: TRBV25-1
CDR3 protein: CASSEPDRERAFF
CDR3 DNA: TGTGCCAGCAGTGAACCCGACAGGGAGAGGGCTTTCTTT

J gene: TRBJ1-3
D gene: .
clone size: .
V gene: TRBV19
CDR3 protein: CATFSSGNTIYF
CDR3 DNA: TGTGCCACCTTTTCCTCTGGAAACACCATATATTTT

J gene: TRBJ1-2
D gene: .
clone size: .
V gene: TRBV28
CDR3 protein: CASNKGFRDGYTF
CDR3 DNA: TGTGCCAGCAATAAGGGGTTCCGGGATGGCTACACCTTC

J gene: TRBJ1-5
D gene: TRBD1
clone size: .
V gene: TRBV5-1
CDR3 protein: CASSLVGGASNQPQHF
CDR3 DNA: TGCGCCAGCAGCTTGGTAGGGGGCGCGAGCAATCAGCCCCAGCATTTT

J gene: TRBJ2-3
D gene: .
clone size: .
V gene: TRBV24-1
CDR3 protein: CATSDFQGLSRTDTQYF
CDR3 DNA: TGTGCCACCAGTGATTTCCAAGGACTTAGTCGCACAGATACGCAGTATTTT

J gene: TRBJ1-2
D gene: TRBD1
clone size: .
V gene: TRBV19
CDR3 protein: CASSISPTGASGYTF
CDR3 DNA: TGTGCCAGTAGTATCTCCCCGACAGGGGCAAGCGGCTACACCTTC

J gene: TRBJ1-6
D gene: TRBD1
clone size: once
V gene: TRBV11-2
CDR3 protein: CASSLAGGVSPLHF
CDR3 DNA: TGTGCCAGCAGCTTGGCAGGGGGCGTTTCACCCCTCCACTTT

J gene: TRBJ2-7
D gene: .
clone size: .
V gene: TRBV7-2
CDR3 protein: CASSPRLDSYEQYF
CDR3 DNA: TGTGCCAGCAGCCCTCGACTTGACTCCTACGAGCAGTACTTC

J gene: TRBJ2-5
D gene: .
clone size: .
V gene: TRBV19
CDR3 protein: CASAPLLAAQETQYF
CDR3 DNA: TGTGCCAGTGCCCCCCTTTTAGCGGCGCAAGAGACCCAGTACTTC

J gene: TRBJ2-7
D gene: .
clone size: few
V gene: TRBV7-9
CDR3 protein: CASSLSQVVHEQYF
CDR3 DNA: TGTGCCAGCAGCTTATCCCAGGTTGTCCACGAGCAGTACTTC

J gene: TRBJ1-2
D gene: .
clone size: .
V gene: TRBV28
CDR3 protein: CASIPPVGGTNYGYTF
CDR3 DNA: TGTGCCAGCATCCCTCCTGTCGGAGGGACTAACTATGGCTACACCTTC

J gene: TRBJ2-7
D gene: TRBD2
clone size: .
V gene: TRBV18
CDR3 protein: CASSRTPGLAGGLEQYF
CDR3 DNA: TGTGCCAGCTCACGCACTCCCGGACTAGCGGGAGGGCTCGAGCAGTACTTC

J gene: TRBJ2-7
D gene: TRBD2
clone size: .
V gene: TRBV7-6
CDR3 protein: CASSSLAGGPGEQYF
CDR3 DNA: TGTGCCAGCAGCTCACTAGCGGGAGGGCCGGGTGAGCAGTACTTC